These 24 T cell receptor beta chains were sequenced from one sample in a study of neurological immune-mediated disorders. In TCRdb, the 5' RACE reads were re-called with MiXCR into one record per CDR3 protein. The table shows some 45,000 distinct CDR3 sequences, with 10% to 15% occurring only once. Stated time point: longitudinal time-point 2. Sequencing used PBMCs. The receptors were gathered from a male donor with HTLV-1-associated myelopathy (HAM/TSP).

This clonotype was detected ten times or more. The CDR3 nucleotides read TGTGCCAGCAGCCCGGAGGTGGGCACAGATACGCAGTATTTT. Protein: CASSPEVGTDTQYF. This chain connects TRBV5-5 to TRBJ2-3; weak D call: TRBD2 (5 bases). From germline, CDR1 is SGHKS and CDR2 YYEKEE (reference sequence). This CDR3 comprises 14 residues. V was cut by 4 bases and J by 1 base, with 10 bases left in between.

The rearrangement uses TRBV28 and TRBJ2-3; D possibly corresponds to TRBD2 (6 bases). V lost 3 bases and J 2 bases, leaving 18 bases between the germline ends. The germline V gene encodes CDR1 MDHEN and CDR2 SYDVKM. This CDR3 has 17 amino acids. The CDR3 is CASSFRTIGASTDTQYF. The CDR3 DNA is TGTGCCAGCAGTTTCAGGACTATCGGGGCATCCACAGATACGCAGTATTTT.

Comment on this clonotype: Possible read error: a much larger clone is one base away. The chain is built from TRBV20-1 and TRBJ1-2; no reliable D call. The CDR3 is 14 residues long. Trimming cost V 5 bases and J 4 bases, with 17 bases left between them. Germline CDR1 reads DFQATT; CDR2 reads SNEGSKA (reference sequence). CDR3 in DNA: TGCAGTGCTGGCCCAGACATGGCGACCTATGGCTACACCTTC. Translation gives CSAGPDMATYGYTF.

This clonotype was counted only a few times. The chain employs TRBV4-1 and TRBJ2-3; D tentatively fits TRBD1 or TRBD2 (5 bases each). Trimming cost V 0 bases and J 9 bases, with 10 bases left between them. The CDR3 length is 13 residues. Germline V CDR1 and CDR2: MGHRA, YSYEKL. This CDR3 is CASSQDGRDTQYF. CDR3 DNA sequence: TGCGCCAGCAGCCAAGATGGCAGGGACACGCAGTATTTT.

This clonotype has a count of ten or more. The chain carries TRBV5-1 and TRBJ1-1, with D unclear. In germline, CDR1 is SGHRS, CDR2 YFSETQ. This CDR3 has 14 amino acids. V was shortened by 1 base and J by 3 bases, with 10 bases between the two germline ends. The CDR3 spells CASSLSQVDTEAFF. The CDR3 region has the DNA TGCGCCAGCAGCTTGTCGCAGGTAGACACTGAAGCTTTCTTT.

Ten or more counts support this clonotype. The J gene is TRBJ2-6, the V gene TRBV5-1; TRBD1 aligns across 9 bases. Germline V lookup: CDR1 SGHRS, CDR2 YFSETQ. Unmatched junction bases numbered 8, after V lost 4 bases and J lost 3 bases. This CDR3 contains 17 residues. This chain's CDR3 is CASSTGQGWGGANVLTF. The CDR3 bases are TGCGCCAGCAGCACCGGACAGGGGTGGGGTGGGGCCAACGTCCTGACTTTC. The entire variable domain, with the rest obtained from reference TRBV5-1 and TRBJ2-6, is as follows: KAGVTQTPRYLIKTRGQQVTLSCSPISGHRSVSWYQQTPGQGLQFLFEYFSETQRNKGNFPGRFSGRQFSNSRSEMNVSTLELGDSALYLCASSTGQGWGGANVLTFGAGSRLTVL.

This clonotype was found many times. The chain couples TRBV5-1 to TRBJ2-7, with TRBD1 identical over 10 bases. The ends lost 9 bases at V and 1 base at J; junction bases unmatched: 10. Germline CDR1 SGHRS, CDR2 YFSETQ. This CDR3 is 15 amino acids long. This chain's CDR3 is CANPGQGPPSYEQYF. The CDR3 DNA reads as TGCGCCAACCCGGGACAGGGGCCGCCTTCCTACGAGCAGTACTTC.

This clonotype showed up many times. V gene TRBV12-3 or TRBV12-4 combines with J gene TRBJ1-4; 7 nucleotides match TRBD1. V lost 5 bases and J lost 4; bases outside the gene matches: 4. The CDR3 is made up of 14 amino acids. The CDR3 loop reads CASSRQGINEKLFF. The CDR3 DNA sequence: TGTGCCAGCAGTCGACAGGGAATTAATGAAAAACTGTTTTTT.

This clonotype was found many times. The chain recombines TRBV14 with TRBJ1-6, with 9 bases lining up with TRBD1. After removal of 4 bases from V and 7 bases from J, the junction contained 8 bases not matched to a gene. Germline V gene data show CDR1 as SGHDN and CDR2 as FVKESK. This CDR3 has 16 residues. The CDR3 sequence is CASSPPGTGPNSPLHF. CDR3 DNA: TGTGCCAGCAGCCCTCCCGGGACAGGGCCCAATTCACCCCTCCACTTT.

CDR3 bases: TGCAGTGCTAACCTAGCCGGGACAGGGAATAGCCAGTACTTC. Its protein is CSANLAGTGNSQYF. V gene TRBV20-1 combines with J gene TRBJ2-5, with 9 positions matching TRBD1. The CDR3 consists of 14 residues. V lost 4 bases and J lost 10; bases outside the gene matches: 13. Germline CDR1 reads DFQATT; CDR2 reads SNEGSKA (reference sequence).

This clonotype was seen ten or more times. The CDR3 loop reads CASSPGQHQETQYF. CDR3 nucleotides: TGCGCCAGCAGCCCGGGACAGCACCAAGAGACCCAGTACTTC. The chain carries TRBV4-1 and TRBJ2-5; 7 nucleotides line up with TRBD1. CDR1 and CDR2 from the germline V gene are MGHRA and YSYEKL. V lost 4 bases to trimming and J lost 0 bases; unmatched junction nucleotides: 2. The CDR3 extends over 14 amino acids.

This clonotype was seen repeatedly, ten times or more. V gene TRBV20-1 combines with J gene TRBJ1-1; no definite D call. The CDR3 length is 15 residues. Germline V gene sequence: CDR1 DFQATT, CDR2 SNEGSKA (reference sequence). The V and J ends lost 5 bases and 1 base respectively, with 17 bases between them. The CDR3 is CSAPGPTGGNTEAFF. The CDR3 region has the DNA TGCAGTGCTCCCGGGCCCACCGGCGGGAACACTGAAGCTTTCTTT.

The sample holds many counts of this clonotype. J is TRBJ1-2 and V is TRBV3-1; no firm D call. The CDR3 covers 15 residues. Deletions cut 1 base from V and 4 bases from J, with 13 bases between. CDR1 and CDR2 from the germline V gene are LGHDT and YNNKEL (reference sequence). CDR3 amino acids: CASSQVLGSLYGYTF. CDR3 coding DNA: TGTGCCAGCAGCCAAGTCCTAGGGAGCCTCTATGGCTACACCTTC.

This clonotype was found many times. CDR3 coding DNA: TGTGCTAGTGGCGGCCCGGGGGTAGGAGATACGCAGTATTTT. Translation: CASGGPGVGDTQYF. The V and J genes are TRBV12-5 and TRBJ2-3; possibly TRBD2 for D (6 bases). Germline-derived CDR1 and CDR2 are LGHNT and FRNRAP. V lost 6 bases and J 5 bases, leaving 15 bases between the germline ends. This CDR3 comprises 14 residues.

In this sample, this clonotype turned up many times. The rearrangement joins TRBV7-2 to TRBJ1-6; 7 positions agree with TRBD1. Trimming cost V 5 bases and J 17 bases; bases outside gene matches: 9. This CDR3 is 12 amino acids long. Germline V lookup: CDR1 SGHTA, CDR2 FQGNSA. CDR3 nucleotide sequence: TGTGCCAGCAGCCCTATAGGACAGGTTGTCCACTTT. Its translation: CASSPIGQVVHF.

A note on this clonotype: One junction end does not reproduce the germline sequence, and a read error may be involved. The rearrangement links TRBV20-1 to TRBJ2-1; tentative D call: TRBD2 (5 bases). Germline lookup yields CDR1 DFQATT and CDR2 SNEGSKA (reference sequence). The CDR3 runs to 16 residues. The CDR3 DNA is TGTAGTGCTAGAGCAGGTAGACCGGGGATTTACAATGAGCAGTTCTTC. This codes for CSARAGRPGIYNEQFF.

Details on this clonotype: One end of the junction does not line up with germline, which may come from a read error. The chain is built from TRBV27 and TRBJ1-5; 9 bases fit TRBD1. This CDR3 region has 14 residues. Germline loops: CDR1 MNHEY, CDR2 SMNVEV (reference sequence). CDR3 nucleotides: TGTGCCAACAGGGTCGGGACAGGGCTTCAGCCCAAGCATTTT. This gives the protein CANRVGTGLQPKHF.

This clonotype has only a few counts. This chain uses TRBV6-6 with TRBJ2-5; 7 bases are shared with TRBD2. Trimming cost V 4 bases and J 5 bases; bases outside gene matches: 1. Germline V gene lookup returns CDR1 MNHNY and CDR2 SVGAGI (reference sequence). This CDR3 is built from 12 residues. Written as DNA, the CDR3 is TGTGCCAGCAGTTCCGGGGGGGAGACCCAGTACTTC. Its protein product is CASSSGGETQYF.

This rearrangement joins TRBV28 to TRBJ1-1, with a tentative D call TRBD1 (6 bases). The CDR3 runs 14 residues. V lost 6 bases to trimming and J lost 1 base, with 12 bases between them. Per the germline V gene, CDR1 is MDHEN and CDR2 is SYDVKM. DNA of the CDR3: TGTGCCAGCAGCTGGGGGGCCACGAACACTGAAGCTTTCTTT. The encoded protein is CASSWGATNTEAFF.

J is TRBJ1-2 and V is TRBV5-6; perhaps TRBD1 as D (5 bases). The CDR3 sequence is 14 residues long. Trimming cost V 5 bases and J 8 bases, with 19 bases left between them. The germline V gene has CDR1 SGHDT and CDR2 YYEEEE. The CDR3 nucleotides read TGTGCCAGCAGACGGGACCCAGCTCATAGAGGCTACACCTTC. It encodes CASRRDPAHRGYTF.

This clonotype has a count of ten or more. The conserved final phenylalanine or tryptophan is absent from the CDR3, which likely points to a read error. The DNA is omitted, as the CDR3 cannot be located on it reliably, and the CDR3 follows TCRdb's listing. The rearrangement links TRBV28 to TRBJ2-7; the table's D call, TRBD2, was not checked against the DNA. Germline V gene data show CDR1 as MDHEN and CDR2 as SYDVKM. Inclusive of both ends, the CDR3 amounts to 9 amino acids. The CDR3 is CASSLNRAL.

This clonotype appeared many times. V is TRBV6-5 and J is TRBJ2-7; 8 nucleotides match TRBD2. Germline trimming cut 4 bases from V and 3 bases from J; bases unmatched to any gene: 2. Germline V CDR1 and CDR2: MNHEY, SVGAGI. The CDR3 runs to 13 residues. CDR3 nucleotide sequence: TGTGCCAGCAGTTTCGGGAGGGGCTACGAGCAGTACTTC. Its protein is CASSFGRGYEQYF.

In its sample, this clonotype was seen a few times. This chain uses TRBV5-1 with TRBJ2-5; 7 positions match TRBD1. The CDR3 loop spans 14 amino acids. The V and J ends lost 4 bases and 2 bases, in that order; junction bases with no gene match: 5. From germline, CDR1 is SGHRS and CDR2 YFSETQ. CDR3 sequence reads: CASSRGGQQETQYF. The CDR3 DNA sequence: TGCGCCAGCAGCCGTGGGGGACAGCAAGAGACCCAGTACTTC.

In this sample, this clonotype turned up many times. The chain combines TRBV5-1 with TRBJ2-3, with D hard to call. This CDR3 contains 13 residues. The germline V gene has CDR1 SGHRS and CDR2 YFSETQ. Trimming left V 0 bases short and J 4 bases short, with 6 bases between. CDR3 nucleotide sequence: TGCGCCAGCAGCTTGGGGGGTCCAGATACGCAGTATTTT. It codes for CASSLGGPDTQYF.